This T cell receptor beta chain was obtained from a study of regulatory and conventional T cells in breast cancer (dated by TCRdb to about 2015). To prepare the library, PCR was applied. Sequencing was carried out with an Illumina MiSeq. TCRdb reanalyzed the raw reads on its own, using fastp at Q25 for trimming and MiXCR for clone calling, and kept in-frame beta chains. Duplicate CDR3 protein sequences are folded into a single record with the most common DNA and genes. The sample contains over 15,000 distinct CDR3 sequences, approximately 32% of them found a single time. The ten most abundant clones make up roughly 1.5% of the sample. Worth noting for this clonotype: Its binding antigen is unknown. No much larger clone exists at a distance of one base, and base qualities are not known.

The CDR3, from cysteine to phenylalanine, totals 14 residues. The retained sequence is limited to the CDR3, 42 bases, with the frame set at the first base. CDR1 SGHTA and CDR2 FQGTGA are derived from the germline V gene. Trimmed from V: 2 bases; trimmed from J: 5 bases; junction bases lacking a gene match: 4. Material: conventional T cells from blood. The receptor comes from a female donor in good health. The chain is assembled from TRBV7-3 and TRBJ2-3, with TRBD1 identical over 7 junction bases. The CDR3 loop reads CASSLGTALDTQYF. Read as DNA, the sequence is TGTGCCAGCAGCTTAGGGACAGCCCTAGATACGCAGTATTTT.